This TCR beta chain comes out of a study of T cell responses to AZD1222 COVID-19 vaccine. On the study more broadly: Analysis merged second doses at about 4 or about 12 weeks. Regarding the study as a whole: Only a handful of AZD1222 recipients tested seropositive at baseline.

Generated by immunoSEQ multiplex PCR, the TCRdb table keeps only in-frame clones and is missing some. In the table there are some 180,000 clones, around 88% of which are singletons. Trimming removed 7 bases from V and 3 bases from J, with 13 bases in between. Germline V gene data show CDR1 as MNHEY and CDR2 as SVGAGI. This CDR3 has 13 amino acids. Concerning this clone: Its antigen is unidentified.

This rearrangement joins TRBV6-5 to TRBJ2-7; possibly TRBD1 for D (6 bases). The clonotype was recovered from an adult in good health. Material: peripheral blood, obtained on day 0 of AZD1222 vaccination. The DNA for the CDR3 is TGTGCCAGCAAGCTGACAGGTGACTACGAGCAGTACTTC. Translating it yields CASKLTGDYEQYF.